Listed below are T cell receptor beta chains from one sample, sequenced in a study of blood T cell repertoires in COVID-19. Produced via immunoSEQ multiplex PCR; TCRdb's table is partial and in-frame only. The data hold 81,000 or so clones, with just under 85% observed a single time. Sequencing was performed on peripheral blood. These TCRs come from a woman in her 70s with active or convalescent COVID-19. Each CDR3 is given with its conserved first and last residue. Each record gives: D gene, clone size, V gene, J gene, CDR3 protein, CDR3 DNA. A D gene is named only where the DNA matches it firmly. Where a row states a size, it is once, few, many or the class of an expanded clone; other rows omit it.

D gene: TRBD1; clone size: once; V gene: TRBV3-1/TRBV3-2; J gene: TRBJ1-1; CDR3 protein: CASSKAGQTAEAFF; CDR3 DNA: TGTGCCAGCAGCAAGGCGGGACAGACGGCTGAAGCTTTCTTT
D gene: TRBD1; clone size: NA; V gene: TRBV7-2; J gene: TRBJ2-1; CDR3 protein: CASSSKTGGEQFF; CDR3 DNA: TGTGCCAGCAGCTCCAAGACAGGGGGTGAGCAGTTCTTC
D gene: TRBD2; clone size: NA; V gene: TRBV15; J gene: TRBJ2-7; CDR3 protein: CATSRGGDSYEQYF; CDR3 DNA: TGTGCCACCAGCCGCGGGGGTGACTCCTACGAGCAGTACTTC
D gene: TRBD1; clone size: NA; V gene: TRBV7-2; J gene: TRBJ1-1; CDR3 protein: CASSLPRTGAFF; CDR3 DNA: TGTGCCAGCAGCTTACCAAGGACAGGGGCTTTCTTT
D gene: NA; clone size: few; V gene: TRBV3-1/TRBV3-2; J gene: TRBJ2-7; CDR3 protein: CASSHAYEQYF; CDR3 DNA: TGTGCCAGCAGCCACGCCTACGAGCAGTACTTC
D gene: TRBD1; clone size: NA; V gene: TRBV9; J gene: TRBJ2-7; CDR3 protein: CASSAQSTGLYEQYF; CDR3 DNA: TGTGCCAGCAGCGCCCAATCGACAGGGCTCTACGAGCAGTACTTC
D gene: NA; clone size: NA; V gene: TRBV9; J gene: TRBJ2-3; CDR3 protein: CASSAAGTSTDTQYF; CDR3 DNA: TGTGCCAGCAGCGCAGCGGGTACGAGCACAGATACGCAGTATTTT
D gene: TRBD1; clone size: NA; V gene: TRBV7-2; J gene: TRBJ1-6; CDR3 protein: CASSQRQGSPLHF; CDR3 DNA: TGTGCCAGCAGCCAACGACAGGGTTCACCCCTCCACTTT
D gene: NA; clone size: NA; V gene: TRBV7-2; J gene: TRBJ2-7; CDR3 protein: CASSPPWQRHSYEQYF; CDR3 DNA: TGTGCCAGCAGCCCCCCTTGGCAGAGACACTCCTACGAGCAGTACTTC
D gene: NA; clone size: NA; V gene: TRBV5-1; J gene: TRBJ1-2; CDR3 protein: CASSPEGNYGYTF; CDR3 DNA: TGCGCCAGCAGCCCGGAGGGGAACTATGGCTACACCTTC
D gene: NA; clone size: NA; V gene: TRBV2; J gene: TRBJ1-6; CDR3 protein: CASSELWGDSPLHF; CDR3 DNA: TGTGCCAGCAGTGAATTGTGGGGCGATTCACCCCTCCACTTT
D gene: NA; clone size: NA; V gene: TRBV28; J gene: TRBJ2-5; CDR3 protein: CASRAGPSETQYF; CDR3 DNA: TGTGCCAGCAGGGCGGGGCCGTCAGAGACCCAGTACTTC
D gene: NA; clone size: NA; V gene: TRBV20-1; J gene: TRBJ2-7; CDR3 protein: CSAPEQYEQYF; CDR3 DNA: TGCAGTGCTCCAGAACAATACGAGCAGTACTTC
D gene: NA; clone size: NA; V gene: TRBV6-5; J gene: TRBJ2-3; CDR3 protein: CASSWDKTGTDTQYF; CDR3 DNA: TGTGCCAGCAGTTGGGACAAAACAGGCACAGATACGCAGTATTTT
D gene: NA; clone size: once; V gene: TRBV19; J gene: TRBJ1-1; CDR3 protein: CASYSYMNTEAFF; CDR3 DNA: TGTGCCTCCTACAGTTACATGAACACTGAAGCTTTCTTT
D gene: TRBD1; clone size: NA; V gene: TRBV6-2/TRBV6-3; J gene: TRBJ2-7; CDR3 protein: CASSYRTGTGDYEQYF; CDR3 DNA: TGTGCCAGCAGTTACCGCACCGGGACAGGAGACTACGAGCAGTACTTC
D gene: NA; clone size: NA; V gene: TRBV25-1; J gene: TRBJ2-2; CDR3 protein: CASSDPALTGSGELFF; CDR3 DNA: TGTGCCAGCAGTGACCCAGCCTTGACCGGGTCCGGGGAGCTGTTTTTT
D gene: TRBD1; clone size: NA; V gene: TRBV10-3; J gene: TRBJ1-2; CDR3 protein: CASAGQGPYGYTF; CDR3 DNA: TGTGCCAGCGCGGGACAGGGCCCTTATGGCTACACCTTC
D gene: NA; clone size: once; V gene: TRBV20-1; J gene: TRBJ2-7; CDR3 protein: CSASNNYEQYF; CDR3 DNA: TGCAGTGCTAGTAACAACTACGAGCAGTACTTC
D gene: TRBD2; clone size: NA; V gene: TRBV5-8; J gene: TRBJ2-3; CDR3 protein: CASSTGTSGGAEDTQYF; CDR3 DNA: TGTGCCAGCAGCACCGGGACTAGCGGGGGGGCAGAAGATACGCAGTATTTT
D gene: NA; clone size: NA; V gene: TRBV7-2; J gene: TRBJ2-3; CDR3 protein: CASSLVSDSSTDTQYF; CDR3 DNA: TGTGCCAGCAGCTTAGTTTCGGACAGCAGCACAGATACGCAGTATTTT
D gene: NA; clone size: NA; V gene: TRBV5-6; J gene: TRBJ1-3; CDR3 protein: CASSNNGNTIYF; CDR3 DNA: TGTGCCAGCAGCAACAACGGAAACACCATATATTTT
D gene: NA; clone size: NA; V gene: TRBV5-4; J gene: TRBJ1-2; CDR3 protein: CASSLPVGGGAIVGYTF; CDR3 DNA: TGTGCCAGCAGCTTGCCGGTTGGTGGGGGCGCGATAGTCGGCTACACCTTC
D gene: TRBD2; clone size: once; V gene: TRBV3-1/TRBV3-2; J gene: TRBJ2-1; CDR3 protein: CASSQDYQRGALNEQFF; CDR3 DNA: TGTGCCAGCAGCCAAGATTACCAGCGGGGGGCCCTCAATGAGCAGTTCTTC
D gene: NA; clone size: NA; V gene: TRBV5-1; J gene: TRBJ1-1; CDR3 protein: CASSLAWGDTEAFF; CDR3 DNA: TGCGCCAGCAGCTTGGCCTGGGGGGACACTGAAGCTTTCTTT
D gene: NA; clone size: few; V gene: TRBV4-1; J gene: TRBJ1-6; CDR3 protein: CASSLEDSNNSPLHF; CDR3 DNA: TGCGCCAGCAGCCTAGAGGACAGCAATAATTCACCCCTCCACTTT
D gene: NA; clone size: NA; V gene: TRBV2; J gene: TRBJ1-4; CDR3 protein: CASSEWLPREKLFF; CDR3 DNA: TGTGCCAGCAGTGAATGGCTCCCGAGGGAAAAACTGTTTTTT
D gene: NA; clone size: NA; V gene: TRBV3-1/TRBV3-2; J gene: TRBJ1-1; CDR3 protein: CASSQVELPAGAFF; CDR3 DNA: TGTGCCAGCAGCCAAGTCGAATTACCCGCGGGAGCTTTCTTT
D gene: NA; clone size: few; V gene: TRBV5-1; J gene: TRBJ2-3; CDR3 protein: CASSLEGGTDTQYF; CDR3 DNA: TGCGCCAGCAGCTTGGAAGGGGGCACAGATACGCAGTATTTT
D gene: NA; clone size: NA; V gene: TRBV7-6; J gene: TRBJ1-1; CDR3 protein: CASSLIPREPSRDF; CDR3 DNA: TGTGCCAGCAGCTTAATTCCTCGGGAGCCATCCCGGGACTTT
D gene: NA; clone size: NA; V gene: TRBV10-3; J gene: TRBJ1-1; CDR3 protein: CAIRTDPGVRNTEAFF; CDR3 DNA: TGTGCCATCAGGACTGACCCCGGGGTGCGAAACACTGAAGCTTTCTTT
D gene: TRBD1; clone size: NA; V gene: TRBV29-1; J gene: TRBJ2-7; CDR3 protein: CSVPGTGLDEQYF; CDR3 DNA: TGCAGCGTTCCCGGGACAGGGCTCGACGAGCAGTACTTC
D gene: NA; clone size: medium-sized; V gene: TRBV6-2/TRBV6-3; J gene: TRBJ2-3; CDR3 protein: CASSYLHRTSTDTQYF; CDR3 DNA: TGTGCCAGCAGTTACCTTCACCGGACTAGCACAGATACGCAGTATTTT
D gene: TRBD2; clone size: few; V gene: TRBV6-5; J gene: TRBJ2-7; CDR3 protein: CASRGLATYEQYF; CDR3 DNA: TGTGCCAGCAGGGGACTAGCCACCTACGAGCAGTACTTC
D gene: NA; clone size: NA; V gene: TRBV7-9; J gene: TRBJ2-2; CDR3 protein: CASSHLIARQANTGELFF; CDR3 DNA: TGTGCCAGCAGCCATCTAATCGCCAGACAGGCGAACACCGGGGAGCTGTTTTTT
D gene: NA; clone size: NA; V gene: TRBV28; J gene: TRBJ2-1; CDR3 protein: CASRHSHAGRLGEQFF; CDR3 DNA: TGTGCCAGCAGGCATTCCCATGCGGGGCGGTTGGGTGAGCAGTTCTTC
D gene: NA; clone size: few; V gene: TRBV5-4; J gene: TRBJ1-2; CDR3 protein: CASSLRGPPNYGYTF; CDR3 DNA: TGTGCCAGCAGCTTGCGAGGGCCCCCAAACTATGGCTACACCTTC
D gene: NA; clone size: NA; V gene: TRBV15; J gene: TRBJ2-1; CDR3 protein: CATSRVPKGDNEQFF; CDR3 DNA: TGTGCCACCAGCAGAGTCCCCAAGGGGGACAATGAGCAGTTCTTC
D gene: TRBD1; clone size: NA; V gene: TRBV3-1/TRBV3-2; J gene: TRBJ1-6; CDR3 protein: CASSQQRQGRNSPLHF; CDR3 DNA: TGTGCCAGCAGCCAACAACGACAGGGGAGGAATTCACCCCTCCACTTT
D gene: NA; clone size: NA; V gene: TRBV3-1/TRBV3-2; J gene: TRBJ2-2; CDR3 protein: CASSKYTGTGELFF; CDR3 DNA: TGTGCCAGCAGCAAATATACCGGGACCGGGGAGCTGTTTTTT
D gene: TRBD2; clone size: NA; V gene: TRBV5-1; J gene: TRBJ2-7; CDR3 protein: CASSYLAGDYEQYF; CDR3 DNA: TGCGCCAGCAGCTACCTAGCGGGGGACTACGAGCAGTACTTC
D gene: TRBD1; clone size: once; V gene: TRBV5-1; J gene: TRBJ1-2; CDR3 protein: CASSQTGTGSGYTF; CDR3 DNA: TGCGCCAGCAGCCAAACCGGGACAGGGAGCGGCTACACCTTC
D gene: NA; clone size: NA; V gene: TRBV15; J gene: TRBJ2-5; CDR3 protein: CATSRDGGSMGETQYF; CDR3 DNA: TGTGCCACCAGCAGAGATGGGGGGAGTATGGGAGAGACCCAGTACTTC
D gene: NA; clone size: NA; V gene: TRBV19; J gene: TRBJ2-4; CDR3 protein: CASSHPAGGDKNIQYF; CDR3 DNA: TGTGCCAGTAGCCATCCGGCTGGGGGCGACAAAAACATTCAGTACTTC
D gene: NA; clone size: few; V gene: TRBV18; J gene: TRBJ1-2; CDR3 protein: CASRELDSPYGYTF; CDR3 DNA: TGTGCCAGTCGCGAGCTTGACAGTCCCTATGGCTACACCTTC
D gene: NA; clone size: NA; V gene: TRBV7-2; J gene: TRBJ2-1; CDR3 protein: CASSSYGSYNEQFF; CDR3 DNA: TGTGCCAGCAGCTCTTACGGCTCCTACAATGAGCAGTTCTTC
D gene: NA; clone size: once; V gene: TRBV5-1; J gene: TRBJ2-3; CDR3 protein: CASSLAASSRTDTQYF; CDR3 DNA: TGCGCCAGCAGCTTGGCCGCGTCTTCCCGTACCGATACGCAGTATTTT
D gene: NA; clone size: NA; V gene: TRBV2; J gene: TRBJ2-5; CDR3 protein: CASKHLLARGTQETQYF; CDR3 DNA: TGTGCCAGCAAGCACCTTCTAGCGCGAGGGACCCAAGAGACCCAGTACTTC
D gene: NA; clone size: NA; V gene: TRBV5-1; J gene: TRBJ2-2; CDR3 protein: CASSPTPGEGVSRELFF; CDR3 DNA: TGCGCCAGCAGCCCCACCCCGGGAGAAGGGGTGTCTAGGGAGCTGTTTTTT
D gene: NA; clone size: NA; V gene: TRBV20-1; J gene: TRBJ1-6; CDR3 protein: CSASHVGGGNWNSPLHF; CDR3 DNA: TGCAGTGCGAGTCATGTGGGGGGAGGTAACTGGAATTCACCCCTCCACTTT
D gene: NA; clone size: NA; V gene: TRBV19; J gene: TRBJ1-5; CDR3 protein: CASSSKGGAYPSQHF; CDR3 DNA: TGTGCCAGTAGTTCCAAGGGGGGGGCGTATCCGTCCCAGCATTTT
D gene: NA; clone size: NA; V gene: TRBV7-2; J gene: TRBJ1-6; CDR3 protein: CASSGRRTSPLHF; CDR3 DNA: TGTGCCAGCAGCGGTAGGCGGACATCACCCCTCCACTTT
D gene: TRBD1; clone size: NA; V gene: TRBV6-2/TRBV6-3; J gene: TRBJ2-3; CDR3 protein: CASSPPTGWGRVTQYF; CDR3 DNA: TGTGCCAGCAGCCCTCCGACAGGGTGGGGACGGGTTACGCAGTATTTT
D gene: TRBD1; clone size: NA; V gene: TRBV10-3; J gene: TRBJ1-6; CDR3 protein: CAISDLGQGNSPLHF; CDR3 DNA: TGTGCCATCAGTGATCTGGGACAGGGGAATTCACCCCTCCACTTT